A selection of T cell receptor beta chains follows, all from one sample in a study of T cell repertoires in cytomegalovirus infection. Their specific antigens are unknown. TCRdb re-derived calls from the reads in MiXCR, one entry per CDR3 protein. The sample records about 740,000 distinct CDR3 sequences, about 33% being singletons. Sample: cultured PBMCs, taken from culture after CMV antigen stimulation. Receptors were obtained from a human donor in good health (CMV status not recorded). Some clones in this sample may be carry-over from other donors' samples. Each CDR3 is given with its conserved first and last residue. Each record gives: V gene, clone size, J gene, CDR3 protein. Clone size appears in some rows only: once, few, many, or a class for an expanded clone.

>TRBV7-9|few|TRBJ1-2
CASSTGGGRDGYTF
>TRBV7-2|many|TRBJ2-1
CASSLGREQFF
>TRBV12-3/TRBV12-4|many|TRBJ2-2
CASSLGAPTGELFF
>TRBV6-1|few|TRBJ2-3
CASTSSPDTQYF
>TRBV4-2|few|TRBJ2-5
CASSQDPALTQETQYF
>TRBV6-6|few|TRBJ1-1
CASSYSNSNSEAFF
>TRBV14|NA|TRBJ2-1
CASSQDLVEAGGPDEQFF
>TRBV11-2|few|TRBJ1-5
CASSLNGGSNQPQHF
>TRBV4-2|NA|TRBJ1-5
CASSRELDRVYQPQHF
>TRBV4-1|once|TRBJ2-2
CASSQQMIGELFF
>TRBV20-1|NA|TRBJ2-7
CSALSPLAGTASYEQYF
>TRBV11-2|few|TRBJ2-2
CASSLGRPTGELFF
>TRBV2|NA|TRBJ2-2
CASSERQITGELFF
>TRBV4-1|NA|TRBJ1-6
CASSQVGGSSPLHF
>TRBV5-1|NA|TRBJ1-1
CASSLEGALNTEAFF
>TRBV7-2|many|TRBJ1-6
CASSLTAGQGWSPLHF
>TRBV11-2|few|TRBJ2-2
CASSPGVAERSGELFF
>TRBV7-2|many|TRBJ2-1
CASSREGSVSYNEQFF
>TRBV19|NA|TRBJ2-1
CASSPPGNRGMKFF
>TRBV27|NA|TRBJ2-3
CASGLPWFSGVGDTQYF
>TRBV24-1|NA|TRBJ2-5
CATSDPSGGHEAQYF
>TRBV4-3|NA|TRBJ2-1
CASSQGSRRFNEQFF
>TRBV6-2/TRBV6-3|NA|TRBJ1-5
CASSGIKGRRQPQHF
>TRBV27|NA|TRBJ2-7
CASIDKVSYEQYF
>TRBV7-6|few|TRBJ2-7
CASGSGIYEQYF
>TRBV12-3/TRBV12-4|NA|TRBJ2-3
CASRTGVSDTQYF
>TRBV12-3/TRBV12-4|NA|TRBJ1-1
CASSPKGGAIYMNTEAFF
>TRBV28|few|TRBJ1-1
CASSSPGTGGTEAFF
>TRBV6-1|few|TRBJ2-7
CASSERGGPSYEQYF
>TRBV19|NA|TRBJ1-1
CASSIPGMNTEAFF
>TRBV19|few|TRBJ1-2
CASSIGQVYGYTF
>TRBV5-4|NA|TRBJ2-5
CASSYKYQETQYF
>TRBV7-2|many|TRBJ1-2
CASSLQGAYGGYTF
>TRBV15|NA|TRBJ2-1
CATQTSGPYNEQFF
>TRBV3-1|few|TRBJ2-1
CASSLRQPAGNEQFF
>TRBV7-9|NA|TRBJ2-6
CASSPRTGRARGANVLTF
>TRBV7-2|NA|TRBJ1-1
CASSPSRGITEAFF
>TRBV2|NA|TRBJ1-6
CASRRAESSYNSPLHF
>TRBV6-6|NA|TRBJ2-1
CASSYSKALAGVANEQFF
>TRBV12-3/TRBV12-4|few|TRBJ1-1
CASSEAGAFF
>TRBV4-1|many|TRBJ2-7
CASSQVGGLSEQYF
>TRBV6-8|NA|TRBJ1-1
CASRKPDRAATEAFF
>TRBV12-5|few|TRBJ2-7
CASGLGRGYEQYF
>TRBV7-2|NA|TRBJ2-7
CASSLPPQGVQYF
>TRBV3-1|NA|TRBJ1-2
CASSSGGLEGYTF
>TRBV7-2|many|TRBJ2-3
CASSLRPGTDTQYF
>TRBV6-5|NA|TRBJ2-3
CASSRAGHTDTQYF
>TRBV6-2/TRBV6-3|many|TRBJ1-4
CASRTGPNEKLFF
>TRBV20-1|NA|TRBJ1-1
CSARDTGNTEAFF
>TRBV4-1|few|TRBJ2-5
CASSQVLVGTQYF
>TRBV5-6|NA|TRBJ2-1
CASSLVPGNNEQFF
>TRBV7-2|NA|TRBJ2-2
CASSSGLLPGELFF